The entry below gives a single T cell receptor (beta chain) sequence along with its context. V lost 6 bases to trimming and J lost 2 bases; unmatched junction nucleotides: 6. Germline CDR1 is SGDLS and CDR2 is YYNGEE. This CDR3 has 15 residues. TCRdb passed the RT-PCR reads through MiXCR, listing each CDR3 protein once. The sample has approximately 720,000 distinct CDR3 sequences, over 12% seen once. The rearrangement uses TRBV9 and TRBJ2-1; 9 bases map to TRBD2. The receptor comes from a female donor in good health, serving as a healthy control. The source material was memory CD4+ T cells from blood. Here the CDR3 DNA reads TGTGCCAGCAACAAAGCGGGGGGCACCTACAATGAGCAGTTCTTC. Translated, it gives CASNKAGGTYNEQFF.